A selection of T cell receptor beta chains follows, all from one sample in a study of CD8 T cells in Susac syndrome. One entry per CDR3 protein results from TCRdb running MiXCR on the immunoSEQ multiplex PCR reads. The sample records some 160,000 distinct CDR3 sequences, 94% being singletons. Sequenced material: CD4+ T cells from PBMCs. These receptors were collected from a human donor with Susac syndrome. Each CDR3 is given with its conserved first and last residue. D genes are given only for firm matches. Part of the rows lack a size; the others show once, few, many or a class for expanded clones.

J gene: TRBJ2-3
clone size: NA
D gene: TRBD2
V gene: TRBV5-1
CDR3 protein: CASSFLAGGTDTQYF
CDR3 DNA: TGCGCCAGCAGCTTCCTAGCGGGGGGCACAGATACGCAGTATTTT

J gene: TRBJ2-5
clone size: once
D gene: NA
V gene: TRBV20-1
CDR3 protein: CSAITGLEETQYF
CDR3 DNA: TGCAGTGCTATAACAGGCTTAGAAGAGACCCAGTACTTC

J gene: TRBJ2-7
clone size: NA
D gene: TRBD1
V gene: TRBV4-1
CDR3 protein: CASSPLGQGSYEQYF
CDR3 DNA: TGCGCCAGCAGCCCCCTCGGACAGGGCTCCTACGAGCAGTACTTC

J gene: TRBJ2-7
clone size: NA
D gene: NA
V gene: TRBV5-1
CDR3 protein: CASSVTGFLEQYF
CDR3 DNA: TGCGCCAGCAGTGTCACAGGGTTTCTTGAGCAGTACTTC

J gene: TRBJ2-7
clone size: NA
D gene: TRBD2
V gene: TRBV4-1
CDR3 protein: CASSQDLTSVSYEQYF
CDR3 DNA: TGCGCCAGCAGCCAAGATCTGACTAGCGTCTCCTACGAGCAGTACTTC

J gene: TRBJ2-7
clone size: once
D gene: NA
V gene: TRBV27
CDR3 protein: CASGIPGNGYEQYF
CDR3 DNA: TGTGCCAGCGGTATTCCGGGTAACGGCTACGAGCAGTACTTC

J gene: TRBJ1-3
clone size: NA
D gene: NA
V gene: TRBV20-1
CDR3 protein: CSAWGQGTAGNTIYF
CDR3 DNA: TGCAGTGCTTGGGGCCAGGGGACGGCTGGAAACACCATATATTTT

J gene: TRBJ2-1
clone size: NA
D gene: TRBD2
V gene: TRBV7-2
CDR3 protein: CASSSTGLAGGRGFF
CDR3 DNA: TGTGCCAGCAGCTCTACGGGACTAGCGGGGGGCCGCGGGTTCTTC

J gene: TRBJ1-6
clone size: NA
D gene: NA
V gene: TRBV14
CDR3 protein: CASSQLEAGNSPLHF
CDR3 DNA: TGTGCCAGCAGCCAACTGGAAGCGGGGAACTCACCCCTCCACTTT

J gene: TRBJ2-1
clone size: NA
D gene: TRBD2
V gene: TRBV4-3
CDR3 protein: CASRSGLAGQSFGNEQFF
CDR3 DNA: TGCGCCAGCAGGTCCGGACTAGCGGGGCAGTCGTTTGGGAATGAGCAGTTCTTC

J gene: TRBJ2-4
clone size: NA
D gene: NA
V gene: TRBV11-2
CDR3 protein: CASSFRPDRTDIQYF
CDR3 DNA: TGTGCCAGCAGCTTCCGCCCCGACAGGACGGACATTCAGTACTTC

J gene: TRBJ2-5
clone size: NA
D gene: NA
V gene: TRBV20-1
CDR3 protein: CSARDARVETQYF
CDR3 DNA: TGCAGTGCTAGAGATGCTAGGGTAGAGACCCAGTACTTC

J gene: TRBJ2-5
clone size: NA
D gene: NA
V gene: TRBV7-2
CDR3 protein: CASSRAREETQYF
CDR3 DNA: TGTGCCAGCAGCCGGGCAAGAGAGGAGACCCAGTACTTC

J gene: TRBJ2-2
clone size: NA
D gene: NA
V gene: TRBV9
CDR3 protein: CASSVAANTGELFF
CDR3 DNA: TGTGCCAGCAGCGTAGCAGCGAACACCGGGGAGCTGTTTTTT

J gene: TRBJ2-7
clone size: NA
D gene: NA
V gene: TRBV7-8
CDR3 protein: CASGGSTYEQYF
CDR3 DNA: TGTGCCAGCGGGGGATCCACCTACGAGCAGTACTTC

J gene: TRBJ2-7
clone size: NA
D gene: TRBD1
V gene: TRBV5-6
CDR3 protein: CASSYGTGGGEQYF
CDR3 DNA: TGTGCCAGCAGTTATGGGACAGGGGGCGGCGAGCAGTACTTC

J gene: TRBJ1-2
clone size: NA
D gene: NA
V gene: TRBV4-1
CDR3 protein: CASSQGDGANYGYTF
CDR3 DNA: TGCGCCAGCAGCCAAGGGGACGGAGCTAACTATGGCTACACCTTC

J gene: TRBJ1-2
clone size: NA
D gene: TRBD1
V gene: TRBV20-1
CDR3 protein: CSAPTAGQGGPDYGYTF
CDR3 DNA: TGCAGTGCTCCTACCGCTGGACAGGGGGGACCAGATTATGGCTACACCTTC